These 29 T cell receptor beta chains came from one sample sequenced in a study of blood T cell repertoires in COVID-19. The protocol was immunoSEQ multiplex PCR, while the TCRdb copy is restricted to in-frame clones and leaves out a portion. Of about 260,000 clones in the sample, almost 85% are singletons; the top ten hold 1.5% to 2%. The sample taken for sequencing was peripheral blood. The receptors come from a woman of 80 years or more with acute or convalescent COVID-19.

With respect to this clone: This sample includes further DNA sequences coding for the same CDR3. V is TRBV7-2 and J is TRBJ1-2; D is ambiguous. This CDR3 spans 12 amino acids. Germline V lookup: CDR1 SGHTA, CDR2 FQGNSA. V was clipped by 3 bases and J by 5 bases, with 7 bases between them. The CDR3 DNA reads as TGTGCCAGCAGCTTCGTAAATTATGGCTACACCTTC. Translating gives CASSFVNYGYTF.

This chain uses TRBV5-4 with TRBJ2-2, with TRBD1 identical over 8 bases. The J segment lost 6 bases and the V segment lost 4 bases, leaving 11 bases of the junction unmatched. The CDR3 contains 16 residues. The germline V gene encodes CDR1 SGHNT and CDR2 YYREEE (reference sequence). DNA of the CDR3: TGTGCCAGCAGCCTCTACCGGACAGGGTTGTCCGGGGAGCTGTTTTTT. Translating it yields CASSLYRTGLSGELFF.

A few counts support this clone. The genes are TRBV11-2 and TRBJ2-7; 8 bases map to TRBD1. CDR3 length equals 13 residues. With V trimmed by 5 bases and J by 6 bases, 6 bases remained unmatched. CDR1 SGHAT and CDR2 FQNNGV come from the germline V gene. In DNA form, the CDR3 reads TGTGCCAGCAGCCTCATACAGGGGGGCGAGCAGTACTTC. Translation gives CASSLIQGGEQYF.

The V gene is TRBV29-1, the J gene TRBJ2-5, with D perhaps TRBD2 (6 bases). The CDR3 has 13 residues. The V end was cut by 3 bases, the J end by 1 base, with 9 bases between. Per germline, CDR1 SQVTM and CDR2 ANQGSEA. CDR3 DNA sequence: TGCAGCGTTGAGCGGGGTGCCCAAGAGACCCAGTACTTC. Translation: CSVERGAQETQYF.

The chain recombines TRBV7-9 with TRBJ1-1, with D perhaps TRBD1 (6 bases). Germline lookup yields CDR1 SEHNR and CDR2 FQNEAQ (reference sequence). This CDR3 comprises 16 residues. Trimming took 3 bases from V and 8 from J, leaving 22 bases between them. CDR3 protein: CASSFYSVGGLREAFF. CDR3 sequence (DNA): TGTGCCAGCAGCTTTTACTCCGTAGGGGGTCTGAGAGAAGCTTTCTTT.

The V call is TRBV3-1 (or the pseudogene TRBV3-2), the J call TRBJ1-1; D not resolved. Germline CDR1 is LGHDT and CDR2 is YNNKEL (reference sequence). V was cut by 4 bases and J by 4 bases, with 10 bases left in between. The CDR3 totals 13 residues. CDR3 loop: CASSRTLSTEAFF. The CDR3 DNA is TGTGCCAGCAGCCGGACTCTGAGCACTGAAGCTTTCTTT.

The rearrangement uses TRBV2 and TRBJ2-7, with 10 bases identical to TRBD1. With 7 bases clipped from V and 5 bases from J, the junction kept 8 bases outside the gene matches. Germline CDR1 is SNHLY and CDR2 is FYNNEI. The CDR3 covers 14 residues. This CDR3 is CASKIGTGVDEQYF. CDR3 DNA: TGTGCCAGCAAAATTGGGACAGGGGTAGACGAGCAGTACTTC. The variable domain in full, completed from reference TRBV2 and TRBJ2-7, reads EPEVTQTPSHQVTQMGQEVILRCVPISNHLYFYWYRQILGQKVEFLVSFYNNEISEKSEIFDDQFSVERPDGSNFTLKIRSTKLEDSAMYFCASKIGTGVDEQYFGPGTRLTVT.

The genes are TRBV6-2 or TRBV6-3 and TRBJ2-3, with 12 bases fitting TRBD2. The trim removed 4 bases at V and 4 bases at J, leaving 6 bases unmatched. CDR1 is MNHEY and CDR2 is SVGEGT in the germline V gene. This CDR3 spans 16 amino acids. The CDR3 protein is CASSSRLAGVADTQYF. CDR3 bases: TGTGCCAGCAGTTCCAGACTAGCGGGAGTCGCAGATACGCAGTATTTT.

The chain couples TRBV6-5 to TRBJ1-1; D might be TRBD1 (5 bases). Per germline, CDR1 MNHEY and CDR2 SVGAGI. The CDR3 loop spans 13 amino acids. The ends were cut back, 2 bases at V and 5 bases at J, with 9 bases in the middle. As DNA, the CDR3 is TGTGCCAGCAGTTACCAGGGTTGGACTGAAGCTTTCTTT. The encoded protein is CASSYQGWTEAFF.

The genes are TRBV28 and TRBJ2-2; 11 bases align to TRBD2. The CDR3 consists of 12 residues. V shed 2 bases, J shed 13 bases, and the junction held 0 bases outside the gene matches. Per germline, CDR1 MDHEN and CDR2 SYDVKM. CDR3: CASSLTSGRLFF. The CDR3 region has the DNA TGTGCCAGCAGTTTAACTAGCGGGAGGCTGTTTTTT.

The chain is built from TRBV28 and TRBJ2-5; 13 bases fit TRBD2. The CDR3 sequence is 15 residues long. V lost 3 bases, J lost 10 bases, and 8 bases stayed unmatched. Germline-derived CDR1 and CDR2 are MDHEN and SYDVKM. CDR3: CASSFRTSGSLSQYF. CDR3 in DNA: TGTGCCAGCAGTTTCCGGACTAGCGGGAGTTTGAGCCAGTACTTC.

The CDR3 loop reads CASSPTGTGSNQPQHF. The CDR3, as DNA: TGTGCCAGCAGCCCTACCGGGACAGGGAGCAATCAGCCCCAGCATTTT. The chain recombines TRBV7-9 with TRBJ1-5, with TRBD1 matching over 9 bases. Trimming cost V 5 bases and J 1 base; bases outside gene matches: 6. The CDR3 has 16 amino acids. Germline-derived CDR1 and CDR2 are SEHNR and FQNEAQ (reference sequence).

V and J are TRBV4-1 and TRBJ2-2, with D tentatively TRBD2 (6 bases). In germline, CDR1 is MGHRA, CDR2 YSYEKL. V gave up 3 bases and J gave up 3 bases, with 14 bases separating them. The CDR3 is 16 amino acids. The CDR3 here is CASSQVGASDTGELFF. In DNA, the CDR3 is TGCGCCAGCAGCCAGGTCGGGGCTAGCGACACCGGGGAGCTGTTTTTT.

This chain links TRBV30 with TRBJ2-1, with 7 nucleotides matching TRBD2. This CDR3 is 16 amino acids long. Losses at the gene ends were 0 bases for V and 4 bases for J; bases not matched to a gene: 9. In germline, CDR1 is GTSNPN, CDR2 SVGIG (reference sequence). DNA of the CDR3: TGTGCCTGGAGTGTATTCGGCGGGAGTGGATACAATGAGCAGTTCTTC. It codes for CAWSVFGGSGYNEQFF.

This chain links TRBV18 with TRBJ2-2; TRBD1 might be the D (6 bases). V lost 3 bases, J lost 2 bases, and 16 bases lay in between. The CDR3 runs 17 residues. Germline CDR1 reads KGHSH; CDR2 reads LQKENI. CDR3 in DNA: TGTGCCAGCTCACCCCCCGGGACACCCATTAACACCGGGGAGCTGTTTTTT. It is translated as CASSPPGTPINTGELFF.

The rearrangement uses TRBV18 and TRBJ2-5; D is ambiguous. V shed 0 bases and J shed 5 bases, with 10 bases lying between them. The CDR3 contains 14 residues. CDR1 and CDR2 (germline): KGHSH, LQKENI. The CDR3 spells CASSPPSQPETQYF. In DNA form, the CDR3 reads TGTGCCAGCTCACCACCTAGCCAGCCGGAGACCCAGTACTTC.

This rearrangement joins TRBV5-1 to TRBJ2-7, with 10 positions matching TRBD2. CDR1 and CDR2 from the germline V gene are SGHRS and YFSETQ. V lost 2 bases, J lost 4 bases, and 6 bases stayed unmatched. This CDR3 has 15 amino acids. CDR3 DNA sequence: TGCGCCAGCAGCTTCCAGACTAGCGGGCCTTACGAGCAGTACTTC. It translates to CASSFQTSGPYEQYF. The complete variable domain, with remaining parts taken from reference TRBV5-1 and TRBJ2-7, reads KAGVTQTPRYLIKTRGQQVTLSCSPISGHRSVSWYQQTPGQGLQFLFEYFSETQRNKGNFPGRFSGRQFSNSRSEMNVSTLELGDSALYLCASSFQTSGPYEQYFGPGTRLTVT.

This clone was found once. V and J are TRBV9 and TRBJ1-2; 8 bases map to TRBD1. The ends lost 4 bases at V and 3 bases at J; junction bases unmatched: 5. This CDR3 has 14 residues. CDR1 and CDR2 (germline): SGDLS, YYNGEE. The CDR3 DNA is TGTGCCAGCAGCACGAGGGGACAGGACTATGGCTACACCTTC. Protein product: CASSTRGQDYGYTF.

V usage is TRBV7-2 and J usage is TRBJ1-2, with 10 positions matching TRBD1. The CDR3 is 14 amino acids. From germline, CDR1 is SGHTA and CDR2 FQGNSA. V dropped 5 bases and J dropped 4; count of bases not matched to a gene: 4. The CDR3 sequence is CASSRDRGGYGYTF. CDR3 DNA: TGTGCCAGCAGCAGGGACAGGGGTGGCTATGGCTACACCTTC.

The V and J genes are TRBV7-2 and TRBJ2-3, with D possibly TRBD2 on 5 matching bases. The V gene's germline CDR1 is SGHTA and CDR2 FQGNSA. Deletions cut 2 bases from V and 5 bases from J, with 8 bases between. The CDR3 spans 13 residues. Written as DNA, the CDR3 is TGTGCCAGCAGCTTAAGAGGGCTAGATACGCAGTATTTT. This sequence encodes CASSLRGLDTQYF.

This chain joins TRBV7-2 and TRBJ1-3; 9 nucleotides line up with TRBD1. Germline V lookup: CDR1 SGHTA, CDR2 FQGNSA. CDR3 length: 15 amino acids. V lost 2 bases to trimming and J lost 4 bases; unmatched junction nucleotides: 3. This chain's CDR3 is CASSLNGQGGNTIYF. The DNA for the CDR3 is TGTGCCAGCAGCTTAAATGGACAGGGGGGAAACACCATATATTTT.

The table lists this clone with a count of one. The CDR3 spells CASRGTGHTGELFF. CDR3 in DNA: TGTGCCAGCAGGGGGACAGGGCACACCGGGGAGCTGTTTTTT. The chain has TRBV28 and TRBJ2-2; TRBD1 matches at 9 bases. V shed 6 bases and J 3 bases; nucleotides not matched to a gene: 2. In germline, CDR1 is MDHEN, CDR2 SYDVKM. The CDR3 length is 14 residues.

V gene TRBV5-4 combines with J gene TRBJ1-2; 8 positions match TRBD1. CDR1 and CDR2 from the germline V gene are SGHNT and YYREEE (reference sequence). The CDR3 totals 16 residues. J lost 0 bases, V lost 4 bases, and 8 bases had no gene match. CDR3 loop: CASSVTGAKANYGYTF. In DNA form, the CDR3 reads TGTGCCAGCAGCGTGACAGGGGCCAAAGCTAACTATGGCTACACCTTC.

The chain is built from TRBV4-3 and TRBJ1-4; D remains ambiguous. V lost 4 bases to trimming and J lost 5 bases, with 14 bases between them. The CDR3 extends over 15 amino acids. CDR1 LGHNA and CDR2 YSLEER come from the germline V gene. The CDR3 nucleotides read TGCGCCAGCAGCCCAAGTAAAAGAGAAAATGAAAAACTGTTTTTT. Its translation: CASSPSKRENEKLFF.

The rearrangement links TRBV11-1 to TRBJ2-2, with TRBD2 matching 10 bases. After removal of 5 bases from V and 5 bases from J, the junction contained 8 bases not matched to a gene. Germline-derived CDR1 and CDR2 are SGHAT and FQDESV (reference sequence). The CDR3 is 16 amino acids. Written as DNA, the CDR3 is TGTGCCAGCAGCCCGCTAGCGGGAGTGGATACCGGGGAGCTGTTTTTT. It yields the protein CASSPLAGVDTGELFF. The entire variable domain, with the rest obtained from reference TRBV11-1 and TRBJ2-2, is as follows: EAEVAQSPRYKITEKSQAVAFWCDPISGHATLYWYRQILGQGPELLVQFQDESVVDDSQLPKDRFSAERLKGVDSTLKIQPAELGDSAMYLCASSPLAGVDTGELFFGEGSRLTVL.

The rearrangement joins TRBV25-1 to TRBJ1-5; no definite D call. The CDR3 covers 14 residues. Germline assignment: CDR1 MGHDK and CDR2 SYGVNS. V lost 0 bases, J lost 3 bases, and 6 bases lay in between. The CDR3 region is CASSEYTANQPQHF. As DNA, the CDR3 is TGTGCCAGCAGTGAATATACAGCCAATCAGCCCCAGCATTTT.

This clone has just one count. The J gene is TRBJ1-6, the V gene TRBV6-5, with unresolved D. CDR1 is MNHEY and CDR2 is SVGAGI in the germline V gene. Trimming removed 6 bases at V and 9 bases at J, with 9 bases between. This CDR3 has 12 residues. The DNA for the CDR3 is TGTGCCAGCAGACAAAGTTTTTCACCCCTCCACTTT. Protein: CASRQSFSPLHF.

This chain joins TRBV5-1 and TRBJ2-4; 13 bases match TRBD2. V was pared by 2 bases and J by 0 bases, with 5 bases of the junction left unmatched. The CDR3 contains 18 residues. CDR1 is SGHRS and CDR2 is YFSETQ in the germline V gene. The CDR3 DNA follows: TGCGCCAGCAGCTTTTGGACTAGCGGGGGCATAGCCAAAAACATTCAGTACTTC. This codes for CASSFWTSGGIAKNIQYF.

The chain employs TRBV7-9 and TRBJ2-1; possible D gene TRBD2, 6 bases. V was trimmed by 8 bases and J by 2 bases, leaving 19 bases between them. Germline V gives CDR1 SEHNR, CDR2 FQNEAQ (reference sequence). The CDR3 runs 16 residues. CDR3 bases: TGTGCCAGCGGAGATTTCGGGGGAGGACCCTACAATGAGCAGTTCTTC. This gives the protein CASGDFGGGPYNEQFF. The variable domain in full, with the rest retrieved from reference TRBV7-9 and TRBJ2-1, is DTGVSQNPRHKITKRGQNVTFRCDPISEHNRLYWYRQTLGQGPEFLTYFQNEAQLEKSRLLSDRFSAERPKGSFSTLEIQRTEQGDSAMYLCASGDFGGGPYNEQFFGPGTRLTVL.